One TCR beta chain is described in this entry. V dropped 8 bases and J dropped 1; count of bases not matched to a gene: 9. The CDR3 totals 15 residues. The germline V gene has CDR1 ENHRY and CDR2 SYGVKD. Original processing methods: It was from reference gene primer amplification that nucleated cell counts were estimated. TCRdb keeps only in-frame clones here, not all; method: immunoSEQ multiplex PCR. The DNA was the basis for D and trimming; V, J and clone size are from that table. The table shows around 260,000 clones, with 87% occurring only once. The data belong to a study of blood T cell repertoires in COVID-19. Study-level information: Samples of COVID-19 (acute and convalescent) were obtained from the United States, Italy and Spain. From T cells, B-cell-depleted T cells, or PBMCs came the material, which was cDNA or gDNA.

The TCR was taken from a woman between 40 and 50 years old who had recovered from COVID-19. The V and J genes are TRBV10-3 and TRBJ1-1; 8 bases agree with TRBD1. Specimen: peripheral blood. The CDR3 DNA sequence: TGTGCCATCGGGGCAGGGGGCGCGAGGAACACTGAAGCTTTCTTT. It specifies CAIGAGGARNTEAFF.